This T cell receptor (beta chain) was obtained from a study of cytomegalovirus exposure and HLA in healthy donors. In the study overall: HLA-typed donors were the source of approximately 80 million unique TCRs held in an early data release. General observations from the study: According to the study, 160 or so TCR beta chains were cytomegalovirus-associated. Being productive about 87% or about 30% of the time was typical of most TCR beta V segments in an earlier analysis.

About this clone: The antigen remains undetermined.

Vbeta (60) and Jbeta (13) primers were used in the PCR. Clones were sequenced by immunoSEQ multiplex PCR, and TCRdb holds only the in-frame ones, with some missing. This sample has 200,000 to 250,000 clones, with about 80% found just once. V was pared by 6 bases and J by 3 bases, with 5 bases of the junction left unmatched. Germline V gives CDR1 MNHEY, CDR2 SVGAGI. The CDR3 extends over 15 amino acids. This receptor was taken from a girl aged 10 to 17 in good health and CMV-seronegative. This chain connects TRBV6-5 to TRBJ2-3; 11 positions match TRBD2. The specimen sequenced was PBMCs. The CDR3 DNA sequence: TGTGCCAGCAGCTCTACTAGCGGGAGAACAGATACGCAGTATTTT. Translating gives CASSSTSGRTDTQYF.